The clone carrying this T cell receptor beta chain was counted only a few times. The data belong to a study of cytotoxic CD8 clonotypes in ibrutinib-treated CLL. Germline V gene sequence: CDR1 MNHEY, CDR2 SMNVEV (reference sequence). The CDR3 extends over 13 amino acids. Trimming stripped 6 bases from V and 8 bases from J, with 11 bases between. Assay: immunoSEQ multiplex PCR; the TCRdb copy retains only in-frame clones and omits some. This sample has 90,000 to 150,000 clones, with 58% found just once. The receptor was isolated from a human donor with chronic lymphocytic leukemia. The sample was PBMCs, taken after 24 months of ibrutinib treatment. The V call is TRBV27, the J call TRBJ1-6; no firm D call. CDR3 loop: CASSENSDSPLHF. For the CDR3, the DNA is TGTGCCAGCAGCGAAAATTCCGATTCACCCCTCCACTTT.